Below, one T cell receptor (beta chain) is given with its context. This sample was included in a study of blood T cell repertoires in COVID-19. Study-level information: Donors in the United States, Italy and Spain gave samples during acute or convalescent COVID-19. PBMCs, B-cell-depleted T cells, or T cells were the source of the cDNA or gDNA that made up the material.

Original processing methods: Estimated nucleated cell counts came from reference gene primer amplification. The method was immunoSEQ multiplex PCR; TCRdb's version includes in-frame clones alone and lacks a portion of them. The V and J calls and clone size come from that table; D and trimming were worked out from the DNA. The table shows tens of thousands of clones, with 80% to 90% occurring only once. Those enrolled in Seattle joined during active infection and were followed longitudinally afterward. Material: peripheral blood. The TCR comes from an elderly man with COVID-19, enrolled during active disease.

The CDR3 region is CASSEMDSLVNQPQHF. The DNA of the CDR3 is TGTGCCAGCAGTGAAATGGACAGCCTCGTCAATCAGCCCCAGCATTTT. The rearrangement joins TRBV6-1 to TRBJ1-5; maybe TRBD1 (6 bases). This CDR3 comprises 16 residues. Trimming cost V 2 bases and J 3 bases, with 14 bases left between them. Per the germline V gene, CDR1 is MNHNS and CDR2 is SASEGT.